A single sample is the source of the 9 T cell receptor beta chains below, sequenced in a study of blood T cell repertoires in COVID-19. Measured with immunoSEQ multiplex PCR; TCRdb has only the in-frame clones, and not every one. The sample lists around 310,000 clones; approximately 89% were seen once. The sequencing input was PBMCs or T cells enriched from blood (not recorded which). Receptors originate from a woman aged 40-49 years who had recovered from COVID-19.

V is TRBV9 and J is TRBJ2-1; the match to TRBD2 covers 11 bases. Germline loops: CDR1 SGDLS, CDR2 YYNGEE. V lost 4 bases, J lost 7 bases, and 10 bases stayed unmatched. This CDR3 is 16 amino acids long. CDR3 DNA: TGTGCCAGCAGCACTTCCGGGACTAGCGGTCCTAATGAGCAGTTCTTC. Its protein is CASSTSGTSGPNEQFF.

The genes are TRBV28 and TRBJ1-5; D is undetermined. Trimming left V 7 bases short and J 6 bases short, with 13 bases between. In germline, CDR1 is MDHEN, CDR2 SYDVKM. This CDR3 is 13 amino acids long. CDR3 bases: TGTGCCAGCATCCAGGACTTGGGTCAGCCCCAGCATTTT. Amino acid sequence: CASIQDLGQPQHF.

The CDR3 protein is CASSSRTAGNTEAFF. The CDR3, as DNA: TGTGCCAGCAGTTCCAGGACAGCCGGGAACACTGAAGCTTTCTTT. The gene calls are TRBV28 and TRBJ1-1; D perhaps matches TRBD1 (6 bases). The CDR3 is 15 amino acids. Trimming took 4 bases from V and 1 from J, leaving 13 bases between them. From germline, CDR1 is MDHEN and CDR2 SYDVKM. Combining the CDR3 with reference TRBV28 and TRBJ1-1 gives the whole variable domain DVKVTQSSRYLVKRTGEKVFLECVQDMDHENMFWYRQDPGLGLRLIYFSYDVKMKEKGDIPEGYSVSREKKERFSLILESASTNQTSMYLCASSSRTAGNTEAFFGQGTRLTVV.

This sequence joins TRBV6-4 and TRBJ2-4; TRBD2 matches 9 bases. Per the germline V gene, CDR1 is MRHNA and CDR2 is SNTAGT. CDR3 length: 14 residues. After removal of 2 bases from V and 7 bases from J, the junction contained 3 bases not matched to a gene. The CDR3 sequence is CASSDQRGANIQYF. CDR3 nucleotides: TGTGCCAGCAGTGACCAGCGGGGGGCGAACATTCAGTACTTC.

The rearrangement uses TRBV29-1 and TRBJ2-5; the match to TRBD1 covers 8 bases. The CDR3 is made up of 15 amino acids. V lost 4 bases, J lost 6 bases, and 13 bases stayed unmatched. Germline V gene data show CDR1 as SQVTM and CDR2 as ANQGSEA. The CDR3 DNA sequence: TGCAGCGTTGTGGCCCTGGGCAGGGGGCAAAAGACCCAGTACTTC. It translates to CSVVALGRGQKTQYF.

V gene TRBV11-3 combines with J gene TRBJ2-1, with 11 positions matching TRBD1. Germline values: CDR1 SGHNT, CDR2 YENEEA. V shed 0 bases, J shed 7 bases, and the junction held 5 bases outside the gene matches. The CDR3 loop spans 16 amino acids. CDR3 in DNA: TGTGCCAGCAGCTTAGATTGGGGACAGGGGGTAAATGAGCAGTTCTTC. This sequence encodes CASSLDWGQGVNEQFF.

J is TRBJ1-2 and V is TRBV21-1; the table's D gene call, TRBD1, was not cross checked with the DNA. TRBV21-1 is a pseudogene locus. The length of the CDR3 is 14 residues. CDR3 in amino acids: CASSKVTGYYGYTF. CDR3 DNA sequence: TGTGCCAGCAGCAAAGTAACAGGGTACTATGGCTACACCTTC.

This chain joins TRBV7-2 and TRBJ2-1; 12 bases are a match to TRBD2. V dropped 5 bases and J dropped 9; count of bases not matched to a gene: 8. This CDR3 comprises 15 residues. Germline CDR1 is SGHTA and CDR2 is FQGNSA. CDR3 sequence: CASSLGLAGTSEQFF. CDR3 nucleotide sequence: TGTGCCAGCAGCCTCGGACTAGCGGGAACGAGTGAGCAGTTCTTC.

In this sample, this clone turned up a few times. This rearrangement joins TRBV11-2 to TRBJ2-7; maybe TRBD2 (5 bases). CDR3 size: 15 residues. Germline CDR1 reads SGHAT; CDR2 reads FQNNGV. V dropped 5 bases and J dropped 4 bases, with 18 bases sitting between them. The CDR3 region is CASSPPSSPFYEQYF. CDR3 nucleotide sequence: TGTGCCAGCAGCCCCCCCTCTAGCCCCTTTTACGAGCAGTACTTC.